The 29 T cell receptor beta chains presented below share a single source sample, sequenced in a study of read filtering for tumor transcriptome and immune sequencing (dated by TCRdb to 2019 to 2021). The reads were generated on an Illumina HiSeq 4000. TCR libraries were built from 400 to 450 ng RNA with the Immunoverse kit, using molecular barcoded adaptors covering alpha/delta and beta/gamma chains. TCRdb reprocessed the public reads (quality trimming at Q25 with fastp, clone calling with MiXCR) and kept in-frame beta chains. Here each entry gathers all rows of one CDR3 protein and keeps the most common genes and DNA. The sample yields around 26,000 distinct CDR3 sequences; approximately 15% were counted once. Roughly two fifths of the sample is in the top ten clones. Sequenced: a population of CD138-negative cells sorted from bone marrow. The cell subset or site label here, explained by the study, means: bone marrow mononuclear cells depleted of CD138+ plasma/myeloma cells by negative magnetic selection. Receptor source: a donor aged 40 or older with multiple myeloma.

This clonotype was seen ten or more times. This chain links TRBV7-2 with TRBJ1-1; TRBD1 is a possible D gene (5 bases). Germline assignment: CDR1 SGHTA and CDR2 FQGNSA. This CDR3 has 13 residues. V was cut by 4 bases and J by 5 bases, with 11 bases left in between. CDR3 sequence reads: CASSSSGLTEAFF. The CDR3 DNA sequence: TGTGCCAGCAGCTCCTCAGGGTTGACTGAAGCTTTCTTT.

This clonotype was seen many times. The chain has TRBV6-2 or TRBV6-3 and TRBJ2-5, with 8 bases identical to TRBD2. This CDR3 comprises 16 residues. Germline assignment: CDR1 MNHEY and CDR2 SVGEGT. V gave up 3 bases and J gave up 2 bases; unmatched junction bases: 8. The CDR3 DNA reads as TGTGCCAGCAGTTATATTAGCGGGAACCTTCAAGAGACCCAGTACTTC. Translating it yields CASSYISGNLQETQYF.

Concerning this clonotype: Since a much larger clone is just one base distant, this may be a read error. The chain uses TRBV6-6 and TRBJ1-1, with D uncertain. Per the germline V gene, CDR1 is MNHNY and CDR2 is SVGAGI (reference sequence). Trimming removed 8 bases at V and 4 bases at J, with 14 bases between. This CDR3 has 13 amino acids. This CDR3 reads CASRAAMSTEAFF. CDR3 coding DNA: TGTGCCAGCCGGGCAGCGATGAGCACTGAAGCTTTCTTT.

The table lists this clonotype with many counts. This chain connects TRBV5-1 to TRBJ2-7; 7 bases are shared with TRBD1. This CDR3 is built from 15 residues. CDR1 is SGHRS, CDR2 YFSETQ, per germline. V was clipped by 3 bases and J by 1 base; unmatched bases: 7. CDR3 sequence (DNA): TGCGCCAGCAGCTCACCGGGACAGCCATCCTACGAGCAGTACTTC. The encoded protein is CASSSPGQPSYEQYF.

Concerning this clonotype itself: A read error is possible here, since a much larger clone lies one base away. J is TRBJ2-7 and V is TRBV4-1, with TRBD2 matching over 14 bases. Trimming took 4 bases from V and 2 from J; bases not matched to a gene: 7. CDR1 is MGHRA and CDR2 is YSYEKL in the germline V gene. The CDR3 is made up of 17 amino acids. DNA of the CDR3: TGCGCCAGCAGCCTATTGACTAGCGGGAGGGCCCCCTACGAGCAGTACTTC. It encodes CASSLLTSGRAPYEQYF.

At least ten counts were recorded for this clonotype. V is TRBV12-3 or TRBV12-4 and J is TRBJ1-3; a weak D match, TRBD1 (6 bases). The CDR3 is made up of 14 amino acids. The V end was cut by 6 bases, the J end by 1 base, with 10 bases between. CDR3 sequence: CASSQQGSGNTIYF. The CDR3, as DNA: TGTGCCAGCAGCCAACAGGGATCTGGAAACACCATATATTTT.

This clonotype came up many times. This chain connects TRBV19 to TRBJ2-2, with TRBD2 matching 8 bases. The junction had 6 bases not matched to a gene; V was cut back by 7 bases and J by 5 bases. The CDR3 is 14 amino acids. CDR1 LNHDA and CDR2 SQIVND come from the germline V gene (reference sequence). This chain's CDR3 is CASIMSSGTGELFF. In nucleotides, the CDR3 is TGTGCCAGTATAATGTCTAGCGGGACCGGGGAGCTGTTTTTT.

This clonotype was seen at least ten times. The chain combines TRBV2 with TRBJ2-5; weak D call: TRBD1 (6 bases). V lost 5 bases and J lost 4, with 11 bases in between. The CDR3 extends over 13 amino acids. In germline, CDR1 is SNHLY, CDR2 FYNNEI. The CDR3 DNA reads TGTGCCAGCAGTTCGGGACATACAGAGACCCAGTACTTC. Residues: CASSSGHTETQYF.

This clonotype occurred many times. This rearrangement joins TRBV7-9 to TRBJ1-1; possible D gene TRBD1, 6 bases. The germline gives CDR1 SEHNR, CDR2 FQNEAQ (reference sequence). Trimming cost V 3 bases and J 7 bases, with 12 bases left between them. The CDR3 totals 13 residues. The DNA for the CDR3 is TGTGCCAGCAGCTTTGGGGGGGGCGGTGAAGCTTTCTTT. It is translated as CASSFGGGGEAFF. Variable domain in full (rest from reference TRBV7-9 and TRBJ1-1): DTGVSQNPRHKITKRGQNVTFRCDPISEHNRLYWYRQTLGQGPEFLTYFQNEAQLEKSRLLSDRFSAERPKGSFSTLEIQRTEQGDSAMYLCASSFGGGGEAFFGQGTRLTVV.

This clonotype came up a few times. This chain connects TRBV20-1 to TRBJ2-7; the D gene is possibly TRBD2 (6 bases). In germline, CDR1 is DFQATT, CDR2 SNEGSKA (reference sequence). The CDR3 has 13 amino acids. Trimming cost V 6 bases and J 2 bases, with 14 bases left between them. CDR3 in amino acids: CSAGTFSTYEQYF. Written as DNA, the CDR3 is TGCAGTGCAGGGACTTTCTCTACCTACGAGCAGTACTTC.

This clonotype was seen repeatedly, ten times or more. The V call is TRBV30, the J call TRBJ1-2; D possibly corresponds to TRBD1 (5 bases). The CDR3 is 13 amino acids. V dropped 3 bases and J dropped 3 bases, with 11 bases sitting between them. Looked up from germline, CDR1 is GTSNPN and CDR2 is SVGIG (reference sequence). Written as DNA, the CDR3 is TGTGCCTGGAGCCAACAGGCGGACTATGGCTACACCTTC. Translating it yields CAWSQQADYGYTF.

A remark on this clonotype: This likely stems from a read error, as it lies one base from a far larger clone. This chain uses TRBV4-1 with TRBJ2-7; 11 positions match TRBD1. This CDR3 region has 14 residues. CDR1 is MGHRA, CDR2 YSYEKL, per germline. Written as DNA, the CDR3 is TGTGCCGGCACCCTCGGACAGGGGGCTTATGAGCAGTACTTC. Translating it yields CAGTLGQGAYEQYF.

In its sample, this clonotype was seen many times. The chain is built from TRBV30 and TRBJ2-5; D is tentatively TRBD1 or TRBD2 (6 bases each). Trimming removed 0 bases from V and 0 bases from J, with 14 bases in between. Germline lookup yields CDR1 GTSNPN and CDR2 SVGIG (reference sequence). CDR3 length: 16 amino acids. CDR3 bases: TGTGCCTGGAGTGTATATAGGGGGGAGTACCAAGAGACCCAGTACTTC. Amino acids: CAWSVYRGEYQETQYF.

This clonotype was observed many times. This rearrangement joins TRBV5-1 to TRBJ2-7; no clear D gene. The CDR3 length is 14 residues. Trimming left V 0 bases short and J 3 bases short, with 10 bases between. Germline lookup yields CDR1 SGHRS and CDR2 YFSETQ. Here the CDR3 reads CASSLAETYYEQYF. CDR3 in DNA: TGCGCCAGCAGCTTGGCCGAGACATACTACGAGCAGTACTTC.

This clonotype has ten or more counts. V is TRBV11-2 and J is TRBJ2-3; D is unresolved. The CDR3 sequence is 14 residues long. CDR1 and CDR2 from the germline V gene are SGHAT and FQNNGV. V lost 5 bases to trimming and J lost 4 bases, with 13 bases between them. The CDR3 is CASSPAWRPDTQYF. DNA of the CDR3: TGTGCCAGCAGCCCAGCATGGCGCCCAGATACGCAGTATTTT.

This clonotype has a count of ten or more. The V call is TRBV29-1, the J call TRBJ1-1; D unclear. The germline CDR1 and CDR2 sequences are SQVTM and ANQGSEA. The CDR3 is 12 residues long. Between the trimmed V and J ends, which lost 4 bases and 4 bases, there was a span of 10 bases. CDR3: CSVAGMGTEAFF. The CDR3 nucleotides read TGCAGCGTTGCTGGGATGGGCACTGAAGCTTTCTTT.

The rearrangement joins TRBV28 to TRBJ2-7; 9 bases are shared with TRBD2. V was clipped by 2 bases and J by 0 bases; unmatched bases: 2. Germline V gives CDR1 MDHEN, CDR2 SYDVKM. This CDR3 comprises 15 residues. CDR3 bases: TGTGCCAGCAGTTTAGCGGGAGGGAGCTCCTACGAGCAGTACTTC. Translation: CASSLAGGSSYEQYF.

This clonotype has a count of ten or more. V gene TRBV10-3 combines with J gene TRBJ2-3; D call uncertain. The ends were cut back, 8 bases at V and 4 bases at J, with 7 bases in the middle. The CDR3 spans 11 residues. Per germline, CDR1 ENHRY and CDR2 SYGVKD. The CDR3 nucleotides are TGTGCCATCCATGGGGCAGATACGCAGTATTTT. The encoded protein is CAIHGADTQYF.

Ten or more counts support this clonotype. This CDR3 is CAYRTGGNTEAFF. CDR3 bases: TGTGCCTACCGGACAGGGGGAAACACTGAAGCTTTCTTT. This chain connects TRBV30 to TRBJ1-1; 10 nucleotides line up with TRBD1. Germline V lookup: CDR1 GTSNPN, CDR2 SVGIG (reference sequence). The CDR3 contains 13 residues. V lost 7 bases to trimming and J lost 2 bases; unmatched junction nucleotides: 4. Based on the CDR3 plus reference TRBV30 and TRBJ1-1, the full variable domain is SQTIHQWPATLVQPVGSPLSLECTVEGTSNPNLYWYRQAAGRGLQLLFYSVGIGQISSEVPQNLSASRPQDRQFILSSKKLLLSDSGFYLCAYRTGGNTEAFFGQGTRLTVV.

A word on this clonotype: It may be a read error: a sequence one base away is much more abundant. In nucleotides, the CDR3 is TGTGCCAGCAGTGGAGCAGGCTATAGCAATCAGCCCCAGCATTTT. Translated, it gives CASSGAGYSNQPQHF. The rearrangement links TRBV6-1 to TRBJ1-5; D unclear. V was cut by 4 bases and J by 0 bases, with 10 bases left in between. The V gene's germline CDR1 is MNHNS and CDR2 SASEGT. CDR3 size: 15 residues.

About this clonotype: It is likely a read error: a sequence one base away is far more abundant. This is likely a read error, given that the CDR3 carries no conserved phenylalanine or tryptophan at its end. The chain links TRBV6-1 to TRBJ1-1; D remains ambiguous. Trimming cost V 10 bases and J 4 bases, with 19 bases left between them. Germline CDR1 is MNHNS and CDR2 is SASEGT. This CDR3 has 14 amino acids. CDR3 region: CATQEIYRSTEAFL. As DNA, the CDR3 is TGTGCCACCCAAGAGATTTACCGGAGCACTGAAGCTTTCCTT.

V is TRBV27 and J is TRBJ1-5, with 10 bases lining up with TRBD1. V shed 5 bases, J shed 6 bases, and the junction held 10 bases outside the gene matches. This CDR3 spans 16 amino acids. The germline gives CDR1 MNHEY, CDR2 SMNVEV (reference sequence). The CDR3 protein is CASSPKDRGLSQPQHF. Here the CDR3 DNA reads TGTGCCAGCAGTCCAAAAGACAGGGGGCTAAGTCAGCCCCAGCATTTT.

V is TRBV11-2 and J is TRBJ2-3, with 9 bases lining up with TRBD1. Germline V lookup: CDR1 SGHAT, CDR2 FQNNGV. Losses at the gene ends were 8 bases for V and 6 bases for J; bases not matched to a gene: 6. The CDR3 consists of 13 residues. CDR3 residues: CASSRDRADTQYF. DNA of the CDR3: TGTGCCAGCTCACGGGACAGGGCTGATACGCAGTATTTT.

This clonotype was observed at least ten times. This chain connects TRBV20-1 to TRBJ1-1, with 7 nucleotides matching TRBD1. Germline V CDR1 and CDR2: DFQATT, SNEGSKA (reference sequence). This CDR3 comprises 13 residues. Unmatched junction bases numbered 6, after V lost 1 base and J lost 7 bases. The CDR3 DNA is TGCAGTGCTAGAGCGGGACAGACCCTTGAAGCTTTCTTT. Translated, it gives CSARAGQTLEAFF.

This clonotype was recorded a few times. This rearrangement joins TRBV19 to TRBJ2-2; D call uncertain. Trimming stripped 1 base from V and 5 bases from J, with 5 bases between. This CDR3 spans 13 amino acids. The germline V gene encodes CDR1 LNHDA and CDR2 SQIVND (reference sequence). The CDR3, as DNA: TGTGCCAGTAGTATAGTCCAGACCGGGGAGCTGTTTTTT. This gives the protein CASSIVQTGELFF.

This chain links TRBV12-3 or TRBV12-4 with TRBJ1-4; 9 nucleotides match TRBD1. The CDR3 has 15 residues. The V and J ends lost 3 bases and 7 bases, in that order; junction bases with no gene match: 6. In nucleotides, the CDR3 is TGTGCCAGCAGTTTCCCCGACAGGGGGAGTGAAAAACTGTTTTTT. This gives the protein CASSFPDRGSEKLFF.

This clonotype has at least ten counts. The chain has TRBV10-3 and TRBJ1-2; TRBD1 agrees at 7 bases. The V and J ends lost 5 bases and 2 bases, in that order; junction bases with no gene match: 5. The CDR3 is 14 amino acids. Germline CDR1 ENHRY, CDR2 SYGVKD. The CDR3 region has the DNA TGTGCCATCAGTCCCGGGACAGCAAACTATGGCTACACCTTC. Its protein product is CAISPGTANYGYTF.

Many counts were recorded for this clonotype. The genes are TRBV18 and TRBJ2-7; D is possibly TRBD1 or TRBD2 (5 bases each). CDR1 is KGHSH, CDR2 LQKENI, per germline. This CDR3 has 15 residues. V was clipped by 4 bases and J by 4 bases, with 17 bases between them. CDR3 DNA: TGTGCCAGCTCACAGTCCAAGGGACCCTCTTACGAGCAGTACTTC. This encodes CASSQSKGPSYEQYF.

This clonotype was found many times. V and J are TRBV6-2 or TRBV6-3 and TRBJ2-1, with 11 bases fitting TRBD2. This CDR3 has 16 residues. Germline V gives CDR1 MNHEY, CDR2 SVGEGT. The junction had 7 bases not matched to a gene; V was cut back by 2 bases and J by 7 bases. The CDR3 loop is CASSYVPTSGRNEQFF. CDR3 nucleotides: TGTGCCAGCAGTTACGTTCCTACTAGCGGGAGAAATGAGCAGTTCTTC.